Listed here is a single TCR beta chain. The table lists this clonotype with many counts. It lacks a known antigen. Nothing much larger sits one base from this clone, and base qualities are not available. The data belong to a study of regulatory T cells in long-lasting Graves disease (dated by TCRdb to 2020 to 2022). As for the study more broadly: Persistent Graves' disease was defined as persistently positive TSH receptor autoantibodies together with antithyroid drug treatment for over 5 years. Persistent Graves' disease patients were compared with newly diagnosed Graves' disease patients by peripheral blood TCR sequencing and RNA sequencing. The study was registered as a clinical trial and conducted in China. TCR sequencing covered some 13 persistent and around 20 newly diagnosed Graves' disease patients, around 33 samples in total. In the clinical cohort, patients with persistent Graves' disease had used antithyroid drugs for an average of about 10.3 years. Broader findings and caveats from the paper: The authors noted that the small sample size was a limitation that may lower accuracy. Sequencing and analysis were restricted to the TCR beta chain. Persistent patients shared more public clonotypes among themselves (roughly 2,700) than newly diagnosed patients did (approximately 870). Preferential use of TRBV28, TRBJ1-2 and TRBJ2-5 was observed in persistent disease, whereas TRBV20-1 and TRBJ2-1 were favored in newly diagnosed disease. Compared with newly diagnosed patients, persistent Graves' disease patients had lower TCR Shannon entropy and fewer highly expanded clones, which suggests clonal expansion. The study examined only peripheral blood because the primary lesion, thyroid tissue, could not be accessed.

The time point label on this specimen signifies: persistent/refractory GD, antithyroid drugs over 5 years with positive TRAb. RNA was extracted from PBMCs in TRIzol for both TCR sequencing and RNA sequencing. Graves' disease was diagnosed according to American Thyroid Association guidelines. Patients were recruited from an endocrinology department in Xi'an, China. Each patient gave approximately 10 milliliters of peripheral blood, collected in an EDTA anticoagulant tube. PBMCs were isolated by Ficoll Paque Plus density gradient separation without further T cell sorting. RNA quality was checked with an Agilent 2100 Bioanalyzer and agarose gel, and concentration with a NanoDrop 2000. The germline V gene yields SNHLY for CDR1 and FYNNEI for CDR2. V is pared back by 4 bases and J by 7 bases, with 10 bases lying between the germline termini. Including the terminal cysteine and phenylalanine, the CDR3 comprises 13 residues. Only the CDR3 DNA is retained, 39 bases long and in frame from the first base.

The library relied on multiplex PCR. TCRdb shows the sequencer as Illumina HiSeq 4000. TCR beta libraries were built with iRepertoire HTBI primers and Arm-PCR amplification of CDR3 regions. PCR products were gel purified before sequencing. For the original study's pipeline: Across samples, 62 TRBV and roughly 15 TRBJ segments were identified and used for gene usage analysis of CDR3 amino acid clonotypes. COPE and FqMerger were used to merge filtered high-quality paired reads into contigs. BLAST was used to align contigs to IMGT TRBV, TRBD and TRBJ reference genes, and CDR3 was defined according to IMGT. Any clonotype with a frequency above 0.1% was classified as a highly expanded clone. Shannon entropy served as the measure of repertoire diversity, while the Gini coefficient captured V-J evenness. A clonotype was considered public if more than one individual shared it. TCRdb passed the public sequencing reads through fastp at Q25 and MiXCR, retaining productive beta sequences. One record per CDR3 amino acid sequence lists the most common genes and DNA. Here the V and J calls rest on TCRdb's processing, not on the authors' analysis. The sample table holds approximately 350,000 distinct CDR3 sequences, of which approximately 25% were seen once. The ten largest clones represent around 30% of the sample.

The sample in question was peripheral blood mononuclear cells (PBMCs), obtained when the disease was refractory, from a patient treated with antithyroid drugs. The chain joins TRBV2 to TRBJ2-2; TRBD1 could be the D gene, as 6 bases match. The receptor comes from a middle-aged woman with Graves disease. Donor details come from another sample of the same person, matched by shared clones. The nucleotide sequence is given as TGTGCCAGCAGTGTTCAGGGGATCGGGGAGCTGTTTTTT. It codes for CASSVQGIGELFF.